This T cell receptor (beta chain) was recorded in a study of blood T cell repertoires in COVID-19. Study at large: Samples taken during acute and convalescent COVID-19 were collected in the United States, Italy and Spain. T cells, B-cell-depleted T cells, or PBMCs provided the cDNA or gDNA that served as material.

Germline V lookup: CDR1 SGHDT, CDR2 YYEEEE. The CDR3 has 17 amino acids. Unmatched junction bases numbered 12, after V lost 4 bases and J lost 0 bases. Per the authors' pipeline: Reference gene primer amplification gave nucleated cell count estimates. Data came from immunoSEQ multiplex PCR; TCRdb stores just in-frame clones and leaves some out. V and J calls and clone size are copied from that table; D and trimming were computed from the DNA. The sample contains about 190,000 clones, roughly 90% of which appear only once. The clonotype originates from a woman aged 40 to 50 who had recovered from COVID-19. The sample was peripheral blood. V usage is TRBV5-6 and J usage is TRBJ2-7; 8 bases match TRBD1. The CDR3: CASSRHRGSDLSYEQYF. The CDR3 region has the DNA TGTGCCAGCAGCCGCCACAGGGGGTCCGATCTCTCCTACGAGCAGTACTTC.